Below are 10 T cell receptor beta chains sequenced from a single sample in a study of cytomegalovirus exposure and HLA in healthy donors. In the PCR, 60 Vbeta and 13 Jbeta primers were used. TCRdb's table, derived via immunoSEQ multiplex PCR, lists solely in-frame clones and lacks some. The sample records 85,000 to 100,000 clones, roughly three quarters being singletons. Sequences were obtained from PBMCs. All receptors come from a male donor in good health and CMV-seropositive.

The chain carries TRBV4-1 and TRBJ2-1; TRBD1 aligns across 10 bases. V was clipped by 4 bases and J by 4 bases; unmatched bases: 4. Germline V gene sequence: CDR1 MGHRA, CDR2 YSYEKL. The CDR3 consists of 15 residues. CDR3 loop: CASSRRTGGYNEQFF. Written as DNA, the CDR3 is TGCGCCAGCAGCCGGCGGACAGGGGGGTACAATGAGCAGTTCTTC.

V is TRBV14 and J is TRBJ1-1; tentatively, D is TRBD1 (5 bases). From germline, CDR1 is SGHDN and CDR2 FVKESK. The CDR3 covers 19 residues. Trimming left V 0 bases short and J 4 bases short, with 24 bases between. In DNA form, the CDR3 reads TGTGCCAGCAGCCAAGAGGGAGGAATGGGACGGGGTTTGGTCACTGAAGCTTTCTTT. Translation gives CASSQEGGMGRGLVTEAFF.

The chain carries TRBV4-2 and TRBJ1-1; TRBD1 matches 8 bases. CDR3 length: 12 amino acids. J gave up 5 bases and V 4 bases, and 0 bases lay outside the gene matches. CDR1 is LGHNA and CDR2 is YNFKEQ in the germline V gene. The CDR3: CASSRDRTEAFF. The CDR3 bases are TGTGCCAGCAGCCGGGACAGGACTGAAGCTTTCTTT.

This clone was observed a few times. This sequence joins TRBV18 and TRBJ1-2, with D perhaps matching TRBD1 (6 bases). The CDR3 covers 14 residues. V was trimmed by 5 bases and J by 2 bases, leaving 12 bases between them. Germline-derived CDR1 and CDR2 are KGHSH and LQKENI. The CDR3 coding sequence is TGTGCCAGCTCAAAAGACAGGACGAACTATGGCTACACCTTC. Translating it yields CASSKDRTNYGYTF.

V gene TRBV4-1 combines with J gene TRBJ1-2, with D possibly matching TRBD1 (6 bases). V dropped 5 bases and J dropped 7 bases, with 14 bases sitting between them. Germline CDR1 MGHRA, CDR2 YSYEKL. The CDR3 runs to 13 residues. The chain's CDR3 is CASSDYRETGYTF. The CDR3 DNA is TGCGCCAGCAGCGATTACAGGGAGACTGGCTACACCTTC.

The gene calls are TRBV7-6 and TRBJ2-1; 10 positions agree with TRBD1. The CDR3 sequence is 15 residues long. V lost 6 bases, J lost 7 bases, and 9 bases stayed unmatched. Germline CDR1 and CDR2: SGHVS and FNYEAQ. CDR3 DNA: TGTGCCAGCAGTTCCTCGGGACAGGGGAGGAATGAGCAGTTCTTC. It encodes CASSSSGQGRNEQFF.

DNA of the CDR3: TGTGCCAGCAGCTTAGCGTGGCTAGCGGGGGTTCGCGAGACCCAGTACTTC. This sequence encodes CASSLAWLAGVRETQYF. V gene TRBV7-2 combines with J gene TRBJ2-5; 10 positions agree with TRBD2. Looked up from germline, CDR1 is SGHTA and CDR2 is FQGNSA. Germline trimming cut 0 bases from V and 5 bases from J; bases unmatched to any gene: 9. The CDR3 is 17 residues long.

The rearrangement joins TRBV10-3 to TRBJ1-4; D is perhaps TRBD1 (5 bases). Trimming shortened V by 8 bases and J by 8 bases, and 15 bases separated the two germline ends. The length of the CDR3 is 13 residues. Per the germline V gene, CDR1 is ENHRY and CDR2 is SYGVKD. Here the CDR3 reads CAISGTAGEKLFF. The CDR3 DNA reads TGTGCCATCTCCGGGACGGCGGGGGAAAAACTGTTTTTT.

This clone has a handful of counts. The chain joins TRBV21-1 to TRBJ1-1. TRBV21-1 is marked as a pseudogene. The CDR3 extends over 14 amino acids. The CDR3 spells CASSQRWGDTEAFF. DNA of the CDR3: TGTGCCAGCAGCCAGAGATGGGGGGACACTGAAGCTTTCTTT.

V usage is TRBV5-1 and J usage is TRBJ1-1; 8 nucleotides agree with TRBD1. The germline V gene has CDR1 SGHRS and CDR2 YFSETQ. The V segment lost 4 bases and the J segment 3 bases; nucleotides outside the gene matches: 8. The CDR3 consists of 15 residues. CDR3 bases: TGCGCCAGCAGCCCCGGGACAGGATGGGACACTGAAGCTTTCTTT. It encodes CASSPGTGWDTEAFF.